These T cell receptor beta chains were read from a single sample in a study of identical twins. TCRdb reprocessed the 5' RACE reads via MiXCR and lists one record per CDR3 protein. The sample has about 530,000 distinct CDR3 sequences; roughly 15% are singletons. These same records also appear under a second study, on yellow fever vaccine responses in identical twins.

Material for sequencing was CD4+ T cells sorted from blood. The receptors come from a woman aged 18-35 years in good health. The CDR3 runs from the conserved cysteine through the conserved F or W. D genes are given only for firm matches. Only some rows state a clone size, as once, few, many or a class for expanded clones.

size	J	D	V	DNA	CDR3
few	TRBJ1-1	NA	TRBV5-1	TGCGCCAGCAGCGCGCTGGGGGTACGGAGCACTGAAGCTTTCTTT	CASSALGVRSTEAFF
NA	TRBJ1-2	NA	TRBV12-3/TRBV12-4	TGTGCCAGCAGCCGGGACACAAACTATGGCTACACCTTC	CASSRDTNYGYTF
NA	TRBJ1-1	NA	TRBV4-1	TGCGCCAGCAGCCCTACCACGGGGGTCATGAACACTGAAGCTTTCTTT	CASSPTTGVMNTEAFF
few	TRBJ2-3	NA	TRBV15	TGTGCCACCAGCAGACCCGGGACCTTGGGAGCGCAGTATTTT	CATSRPGTLGAQYF
NA	TRBJ2-5	NA	TRBV16	TGTGCCAGCAGCCAATCTCGCACGTACCAAGAGACCCAGTACTTC	CASSQSRTYQETQYF
NA	TRBJ2-1	NA	TRBV5-5	TGTGCCAGCAGCTTGGGGGGGGCCCACGGCTACAATGAGCAGTTCTTC	CASSLGGAHGYNEQFF
many	TRBJ1-1	NA	TRBV5-1	TGCGCCAGCAGAAGGGGGGAGAGTCCGAACACTGAAGCTTTCTTT	CASRRGESPNTEAFF
many	TRBJ1-1	NA	TRBV12-3/TRBV12-4	TGTGCCAGCACATTGACAGCGAACACTGAAGCTTTCTTT	CASTLTANTEAFF
NA	TRBJ2-7	NA	TRBV3-1	TGTGCCAGCAGCCAAGTTGGGCACGCGCCCTACGAGCAGTACTTC	CASSQVGHAPYEQYF
NA	TRBJ2-7	NA	TRBV4-1	TGCGCCAGCAGCCCGCCTCATCCCAGGGCCTACGAGCAGTACTTC	CASSPPHPRAYEQYF